Sequencing of this T cell receptor beta chain was carried out in a study of blood T cell repertoires in COVID-19. The wider study: The study drew acute and convalescent COVID-19 samples from the United States, Italy and Spain. PBMCs, B-cell-depleted T cells, or T cells were the source of the cDNA or gDNA that made up the material.

V was pared by 2 bases and J by 1 base, with 9 bases between. Germline V gene data show CDR1 as LNHDA and CDR2 as SQIVND (reference sequence). The CDR3 spans 15 residues. The repertoire was sequenced with immunoSEQ multiplex PCR; TCRdb's copy has only in-frame clones and lacks some. The repertoire holds about 330,000 clones, with around nine tenths as singletons. The sequence came from a man aged 30 to 39 who had recovered from COVID-19. The sequencing sample was made of PBMCs or T cells enriched from blood (not recorded which). This chain joins TRBV19 and TRBJ1-5; D is ambiguous. The CDR3 nucleotides read TGTGCCAGTAGTATAACGGGGAGGAGCAATCAGCCCCAGCATTTT. Amino acids: CASSITGRSNQPQHF.